This is a list of T cell receptor beta chains from one sample in a study of shared clonotypes between healthy human individuals. Clones were read by immunoSEQ multiplex PCR, and TCRdb kept only the in-frame ones, dropping some. The sample has some 2,500,000 clones, 85% to 95% seen once. The sample comprised naive CD4+ T cells from PBMCs. The origin of the receptors is a young man in good health. Some clones in this sample may be carry-over from other donors' samples. CDR3s leave out the opening cysteine and the closing phenylalanine or tryptophan.

CDR3: ASSATGTLNTEAF
V: TRBV21-1
J: TRBJ1-1

CDR3: ASSEIGSSYNSPLH
V: TRBV25-1
J: TRBJ1-6

CDR3: ASSIRQGTGNTIY
V: TRBV11-2
J: TRBJ1-3

CDR3: ATNLPGGYTEAF
V: TRBV28
J: TRBJ1-1

CDR3: ASSFRQDDNSPLH
V: TRBV5-1
J: TRBJ1-6

CDR3: ASTPPGVASQAF
V: TRBV5-1
J: TRBJ1-1

CDR3: ASAPGTGGDYEQY
V: TRBV10-3
J: TRBJ2-7

CDR3: ASSLWGGGGNQPQH
V: TRBV28
J: TRBJ1-5

CDR3: ASSQVIYFEQF
V: TRBV4-3
J: TRBJ2-1

CDR3: ASSSTGLAGEAGELF
V: TRBV7-9
J: TRBJ2-2

CDR3: ASRRQGLGNQPQH
V: TRBV6-5
J: TRBJ1-5

CDR3: SVLGTGGSTDEQY
V: TRBV29-1
J: TRBJ2-7

CDR3: ASSPSARDTEAF
V: TRBV18
J: TRBJ1-1

CDR3: ARIQTGGLGTEAF
V: TRBV19
J: TRBJ1-1

CDR3: ASRSEDYGYT
V: TRBV2
J: TRBJ1-2

CDR3: AWSSTYEQY
V: TRBV30
J: TRBJ2-7

CDR3: ASSEDNEQF
V: TRBV10-1
J: TRBJ2-1

CDR3: ASSPLGTRLNEQF
V: TRBV18
J: TRBJ2-1

CDR3: SVEDFTGTGRF
V: TRBV29-1
J: TRBJ2-1

CDR3: ASGASGNSYEQY
V: TRBV7-2
J: TRBJ2-7

CDR3: ASSFGPGQGINEQF
V: TRBV27
J: TRBJ2-1

CDR3: ASSLRTVNTEAF
V: TRBV28
J: TRBJ1-1

CDR3: ASSVTGIDEKLF
V: TRBV5-1
J: TRBJ1-4

CDR3: ASSSAPNEQY
V: TRBV9
J: TRBJ2-7

CDR3: ASSVRDRAGNTIY
V: TRBV13
J: TRBJ1-3

CDR3: ASSSHRGRPGLNTEAF
V: TRBV27
J: TRBJ1-1

CDR3: ASSEGITGELF
V: TRBV2
J: TRBJ2-2

CDR3: ASSLTGESTDTQY
V: TRBV6-5
J: TRBJ2-3

CDR3: ASSFATGNGYT
V: TRBV7-9
J: TRBJ1-2

CDR3: ASRGTGTDIQY
V: TRBV6-5
J: TRBJ2-4

CDR3: ASDLTGQGNTGELF
V: TRBV5-1
J: TRBJ2-2

CDR3: ASGRGIAEEETQY
V: TRBV5-1
J: TRBJ2-5

CDR3: ASRDTGAGELF
V: TRBV6-1
J: TRBJ2-2

CDR3: ASSTRLAGGMVTGELF
V: TRBV13
J: TRBJ2-2

CDR3: AWSVMDNRAQPQH
V: TRBV30
J: TRBJ1-5

CDR3: ASSLQPMAGEQY
V: TRBV7-2
J: TRBJ2-7

CDR3: ASSTSSTDTQY
V: TRBV19
J: TRBJ2-3

CDR3: ASSFLPPSSYNSPLH
V: TRBV5-6
J: TRBJ1-6

CDR3: ASSLGRRTYEQY
V: TRBV27
J: TRBJ2-7

CDR3: ASSVLMNTGELF
V: TRBV9
J: TRBJ2-2

CDR3: ASRSGALPSYEQY
V: TRBV28
J: TRBJ2-7

CDR3: ASSPTAGVPGNTIY
V: TRBV11-2
J: TRBJ1-3

CDR3: ASSLGAFSSYNEQF
V: TRBV27
J: TRBJ2-1

CDR3: ATVRGTGELF
V: TRBV10-1
J: TRBJ2-2

CDR3: ASSLRGTGGYEQY
V: TRBV11-3
J: TRBJ2-7

CDR3: ASTSDRSSYNEQF
V: TRBV6-1
J: TRBJ2-1

CDR3: ASSPGQGGTDTQY
V: TRBV6-1
J: TRBJ2-3

CDR3: ASSPQASYNEQF
V: TRBV5-1
J: TRBJ2-1

CDR3: ASSEVGYSNQPQH
V: TRBV6-1
J: TRBJ1-5

CDR3: ASSVLSSQNTIY
V: TRBV9
J: TRBJ1-3

CDR3: ASSLSASGSTDTQY
V: TRBV28
J: TRBJ2-3

CDR3: ASSPRGVSSYNEQF
V: TRBV9
J: TRBJ2-1

CDR3: SVLDRSGNYNEQF
V: TRBV29-1
J: TRBJ2-1

CDR3: ASSMRGRVAEAF
V: TRBV4-3
J: TRBJ1-1

CDR3: ASSLAVKSQPQH
V: TRBV6-1
J: TRBJ1-5

CDR3: ASTLGGIYGYT
V: TRBV5-6
J: TRBJ1-2

CDR3: ASRAFSGNTIY
V: TRBV7-9
J: TRBJ1-3